Presented here are 18 T cell receptor beta chains from one specimen sequenced in a study of CD8 T cells in ankylosing spondylitis. Using its own MiXCR run on the 5' RACE reads, TCRdb lists one record per CDR3 protein. The data show 150,000 or so distinct CDR3 sequences, 9.5% to 13% seen once. The specimen sequenced was blood, either unsorted or a sorted T cell fraction (not recorded which). These receptors originate from a male donor with ankylosing spondylitis or in good health (not recorded which).

This clonotype was counted at least ten times. V is TRBV20-1 and J is TRBJ2-7, with 9 bases matching TRBD1. Germline V gene sequence: CDR1 DFQATT, CDR2 SNEGSKA (reference sequence). After removal of 3 bases from V and 5 bases from J, the junction contained 14 bases not matched to a gene. The CDR3 sequence is 16 residues long. In DNA form, the CDR3 reads TGCAGTGCTAGGTTACTCTACGGGACAGGGAGGGACGAGCAGTACTTC. This sequence encodes CSARLLYGTGRDEQYF.

This clonotype was observed at least ten times. The genes are TRBV5-6 and TRBJ2-5; no clear D. V shed 0 bases and J shed 6 bases, with 3 bases lying between them. The CDR3 extends over 11 amino acids. CDR1 and CDR2 (germline): SGHDT, YYEEEE. CDR3 DNA: TGTGCCAGCAGCTTGGAAAAGACCCAGTACTTC. Residues: CASSLEKTQYF.

This clonotype came up a few times. The chain combines TRBV7-9 with TRBJ2-2; TRBD2 agrees at 9 bases. The CDR3 is 16 amino acids. Germline CDR1 SEHNR, CDR2 FQNEAQ (reference sequence). V gave up 0 bases and J gave up 1 base; unmatched junction bases: 0. In nucleotides, the CDR3 is TGTGCCAGCAGCTTAGCGACTAGCGGGAACACCGGGGAGCTGTTTTTT. Translated: CASSLATSGNTGELFF.

This clonotype has ten or more counts. The chain has TRBV27 and TRBJ2-7, with 11 bases aligning to TRBD2. V trimming: 5 bases; J trimming: 3 bases; junction bases outside the gene matches: 6. The germline CDR1 and CDR2 sequences are MNHEY and SMNVEV (reference sequence). The CDR3 extends over 15 amino acids. The CDR3, as DNA: TGTGCCAGCAGTAGACTAGCGGGATTTTTCTACGAGCAGTACTTC. As protein: CASSRLAGFFYEQYF.

This clonotype was seen many times. This chain uses TRBV6-1 with TRBJ1-1, with 8 bases lining up with TRBD1. CDR3 length: 14 residues. Unmatched junction bases numbered 3, after V lost 5 bases and J lost 1 base. Germline assignment: CDR1 MNHNS and CDR2 SASEGT. This chain's CDR3 is CASSRTGPNTEAFF. CDR3 nucleotide sequence: TGTGCCAGCAGTCGGACAGGGCCGAACACTGAAGCTTTCTTT.

The V gene is TRBV3-1, the J gene TRBJ2-1; TRBD2 aligns across 9 bases. This CDR3 contains 16 residues. J lost 2 bases, V lost 3 bases, and 5 bases had no gene match. Germline loops: CDR1 LGHDT, CDR2 YNNKEL (reference sequence). The CDR3 spells CASSQNSGSPYNEQFF. The DNA for the CDR3 is TGTGCCAGCAGCCAGAATAGCGGGAGCCCCTACAATGAGCAGTTCTTC.

The V gene is TRBV29-1, the J gene TRBJ2-7; 10 nucleotides agree with TRBD1. V gave up 4 bases and J gave up 2 bases; unmatched junction bases: 2. There are 13 residues in the CDR3. Germline CDR1 SQVTM, CDR2 ANQGSEA. The CDR3 loop reads CSVAGTGAYEQYF. As DNA, the CDR3 is TGCAGCGTTGCCGGGACAGGGGCCTACGAGCAGTACTTC.

The gene calls are TRBV15 and TRBJ2-5; weak D call: TRBD1 (6 bases). The V gene lost 3 bases and the J gene lost 4 bases, with 15 bases spanning the gap. The CDR3 runs to 15 residues. Germline lookup yields CDR1 LNHNV and CDR2 YYDKDF (reference sequence). CDR3 DNA sequence: TGTGCCACCAGCAGCGAACAGGGTTTAGGAGAGACCCAGTACTTC. It yields the protein CATSSEQGLGETQYF. Looking up the rest from reference TRBV15 and TRBJ2-5 gives the full variable domain: DAMVIQNPRYQVTQFGKPVTLSCSQTLNHNVMYWYQQKSSQAPKLLFHYYDKDFNNEADTPDNFQSRRPNTSFCFLDIRSPGLGDTAMYLCATSSEQGLGETQYFGPGTRLLVL.

This clonotype was found many times. The chain carries TRBV28 and TRBJ1-5; 12 bases map to TRBD1. Losses at the gene ends were 3 bases for V and 2 bases for J; bases not matched to a gene: 14. Germline-derived CDR1 and CDR2 are MDHEN and SYDVKM. The CDR3 runs 20 residues. DNA of the CDR3: TGTGCCAGCAGTTTGGGGAGTGGGACAGGGGGCTATGGCGGCAATCAGCCCCAGCATTTT. As protein: CASSLGSGTGGYGGNQPQHF. The full variable domain, rest sourced from reference TRBV28 and TRBJ1-5, is DVKVTQSSRYLVKRTGEKVFLECVQDMDHENMFWYRQDPGLGLRLIYFSYDVKMKEKGDIPEGYSVSREKKERFSLILESASTNQTSMYLCASSLGSGTGGYGGNQPQHFGDGTRLSIL.

This clonotype came up many times. This chain uses TRBV24-1 with TRBJ2-5, with D perhaps matching TRBD2 (6 bases). From germline, CDR1 is KGHDR and CDR2 SFDVKD. CDR3 length: 15 amino acids. Deletions cut 1 base from V and 3 bases from J, with 11 bases between. The CDR3 protein is CATSDFGGREETQYF. The CDR3 bases are TGTGCCACCAGTGATTTCGGAGGGAGAGAAGAGACCCAGTACTTC.

This clonotype has a count of ten or more. This chain joins TRBV10-3 and TRBJ1-1, with no clear D. The CDR3 has 14 amino acids. V was cut by 0 bases and J by 1 base, with 6 bases left in between. Germline CDR1 ENHRY, CDR2 SYGVKD. CDR3 sequence (DNA): TGTGCCATCAGTGAGTCAACGGGGAACACTGAAGCTTTCTTT. Protein: CAISESTGNTEAFF.

This clonotype was picked up many times. This sequence joins TRBV28 and TRBJ2-5, with 7 bases fitting TRBD1. V dropped 5 bases and J dropped 6; count of bases not matched to a gene: 3. The CDR3 totals 12 residues. The germline V gene has CDR1 MDHEN and CDR2 SYDVKM. CDR3 DNA sequence: TGTGCCAGCAGTAGGGACAGCCAGACCCAGTACTTC. Residues: CASSRDSQTQYF.

This clonotype was seen ten or more times. The V and J genes are TRBV20-1 and TRBJ1-2; the match to TRBD1 covers 10 bases. Germline V lookup: CDR1 DFQATT, CDR2 SNEGSKA (reference sequence). After removal of 8 bases from V and 6 bases from J, the junction contained 6 bases not matched to a gene. This CDR3 is 12 amino acids long. Here the CDR3 DNA reads TGCAGTTCTGGACAGGGGGTTGATGGCTACACCTTC. As protein: CSSGQGVDGYTF.

The chain employs TRBV11-2 and TRBJ2-7; D unresolved. The germline V gene has CDR1 SGHAT and CDR2 FQNNGV. The CDR3 contains 13 residues. V was shortened by 1 base and J by 5 bases, with 9 bases between the two germline ends. CDR3 loop: CASSLAIGNEQYF. The CDR3 DNA sequence: TGTGCCAGCAGCTTAGCTATAGGGAACGAGCAGTACTTC.

This chain uses TRBV29-1 with TRBJ2-5; D remains unclear. V dropped 8 bases and J dropped 2 bases, with 9 bases sitting between them. CDR1 and CDR2 (germline): SQVTM, ANQGSEA. This CDR3 region has 11 residues. As DNA, the CDR3 is TGCAGCATTGGTGAACAAGAGACCCAGTACTTC. It codes for CSIGEQETQYF.

The table lists this clonotype with many counts. This sequence joins TRBV20-1 and TRBJ1-1; 7 bases align to TRBD1. V was pared by 6 bases and J by 11 bases, with 21 bases of the junction left unmatched. The CDR3 totals 15 residues. Germline V lookup: CDR1 DFQATT, CDR2 SNEGSKA (reference sequence). The DNA of the CDR3 is TGCAGTGCGAGGGCTCAAACCGAAAGGGGGCGCCCGGCTTTCTTT. Protein: CSARAQTERGRPAFF.

This clonotype turned up a few times. This chain joins TRBV3-1 and TRBJ1-2; D unresolved. Between the trimmed V and J ends, which lost 1 base and 8 bases, there was a span of 8 bases. This CDR3 region has 12 residues. Germline values: CDR1 LGHDT, CDR2 YNNKEL (reference sequence). CDR3 sequence (DNA): TGTGCCAGCAGCCAAGTCACAGCCGGCTACACCTTC. Its translation is CASSQVTAGYTF.

This clonotype has ten or more counts. V and J are TRBV6-5 and TRBJ1-6, with D hard to call. CDR1 is MNHEY, CDR2 SVGAGI, per germline. This CDR3 has 15 residues. V gave up 0 bases and J gave up 5 bases, with 8 bases separating them. The CDR3 region is CASSYSLGHNSPLHF. The CDR3 nucleotides are TGTGCCAGCAGTTACTCGCTGGGCCATAATTCACCCCTCCACTTT.